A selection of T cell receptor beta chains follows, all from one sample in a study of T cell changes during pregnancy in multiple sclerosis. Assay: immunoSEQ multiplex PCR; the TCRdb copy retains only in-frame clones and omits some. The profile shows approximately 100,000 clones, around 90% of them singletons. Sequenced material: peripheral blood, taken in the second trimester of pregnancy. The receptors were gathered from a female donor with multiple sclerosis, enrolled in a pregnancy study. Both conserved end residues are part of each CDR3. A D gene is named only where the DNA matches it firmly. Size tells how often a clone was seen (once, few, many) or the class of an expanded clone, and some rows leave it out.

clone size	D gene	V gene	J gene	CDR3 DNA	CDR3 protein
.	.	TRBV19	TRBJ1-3	TGTGCCAGTAGATTCAATCGACAGAGCTCTGGAAACACCATATATTTT	CASRFNRQSSGNTIYF
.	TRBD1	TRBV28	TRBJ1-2	TGTGCCAGCAGGACGACAGGGTACGACTATGGCTACACCTTC	CASRTTGYDYGYTF
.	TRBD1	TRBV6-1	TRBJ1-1	TGTGCCAGCAGTGCCTCGACAGGGAGGACTGAAGCTTTCTTT	CASSASTGRTEAFF
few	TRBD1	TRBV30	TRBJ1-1	TGTGCCTGGACCTGGACAGGGACGATCACTGAAGCTTTCTTT	CAWTWTGTITEAFF
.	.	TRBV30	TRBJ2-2	TGTGCTCTTCGACCGGGCACCGGGGAGCTGTTTTTT	CALRPGTGELFF
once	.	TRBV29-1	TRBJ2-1	TGCAGCGGCACTGCGTTCTCCTACAATGAGCAGTTCTTC	CSGTAFSYNEQFF
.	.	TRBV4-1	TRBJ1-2	TGCGCCAGCAGCCAAGATCCCCAGGGATCTGGTGGCTACACCTTC	CASSQDPQGSGGYTF
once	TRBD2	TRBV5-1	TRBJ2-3	TGCGCCAGCAGCTCCCGGGAGGGAAGCACAGATACGCAGTATTTT	CASSSREGSTDTQYF
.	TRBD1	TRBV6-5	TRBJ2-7	TGTGCCAGCAGGGACAGGGGGCAGGACGAGCAGTACTTC	CASRDRGQDEQYF
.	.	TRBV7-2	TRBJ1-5	TGTGCCAGCAGCCGGCGGCTCAATCAGCCCCAGCATTTT	CASSRRLNQPQHF
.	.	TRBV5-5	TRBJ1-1	TGTGCCAGCAGCTTCCAGGGGATGAACACTGAAGCTTTCTTT	CASSFQGMNTEAFF
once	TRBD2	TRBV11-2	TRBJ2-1	TGTGCCAGCAGCCCCTCAGGACTAGCGGGAGGGCCTTCATACAATGAGCAGTTCTTC	CASSPSGLAGGPSYNEQFF
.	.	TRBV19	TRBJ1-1	TGTGCCAGTAGTATAGATCAATCAGGATTCACTGAAGCTTTCTTT	CASSIDQSGFTEAFF
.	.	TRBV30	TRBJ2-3	TGTGCCGGCTCCCGGGGGATTAGCACAGATACGCAGTATTTT	CAGSRGISTDTQYF
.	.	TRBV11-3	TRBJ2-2	TGTGCCAGCAGCCCCCCCGGACTCAGGAACACCGGGGAGCTGTTTTTT	CASSPPGLRNTGELFF
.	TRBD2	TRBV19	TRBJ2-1	TGTGCCAGTAGTATAACTTCCAGCGGGGGTATCAATGAGCAGTTCTTC	CASSITSSGGINEQFF
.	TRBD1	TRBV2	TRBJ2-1	TGTGCCAGCAGTGCGGGACAGGGCCTCAATGAGCAGTTCTTC	CASSAGQGLNEQFF
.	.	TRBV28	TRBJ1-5	TGTGCCAGCAGTCCAGGGGTATTCGGCAATCAGCCCCAGCATTTT	CASSPGVFGNQPQHF
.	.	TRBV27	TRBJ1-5	TGTGCCAGCAGTTTAAGGACAACAGGGAGTCAGCCCCAGCATTTT	CASSLRTTGSQPQHF
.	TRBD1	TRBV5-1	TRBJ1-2	TGCGCCAGCAGGCCCTCGACAGGGAACTATGGCTACACCTTC	CASRPSTGNYGYTF
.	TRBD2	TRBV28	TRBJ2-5	TGTGCCAGCAGTCTAGCGGGGGGTGGGACCCAGTACTTC	CASSLAGGGTQYF
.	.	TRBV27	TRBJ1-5	TGTGCCAGCAGTTTATGGGAGGGTCAGCCCCAGCATTTT	CASSLWEGQPQHF
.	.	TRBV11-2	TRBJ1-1	TGTGCCAGCAGCTTAGGCCAGGGGAACACTGAAGCTTTCTTT	CASSLGQGNTEAFF
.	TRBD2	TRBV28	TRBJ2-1	TGTGCCAGCAGTTTTGTTGAAAGGATGGGGACTAGCGGGCGTAATGAGCAGTTCTTC	CASSFVERMGTSGRNEQFF
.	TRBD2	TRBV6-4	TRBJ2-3	TGTGCCAGCTCTCCGGGACTAGCGGTCACAGATACGCAGTATTTT	CASSPGLAVTDTQYF
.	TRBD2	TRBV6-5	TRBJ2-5	TGTGCCAGCAGTTACTCTGGGGGGGAAGGGACCCAGTACTTC	CASSYSGGEGTQYF
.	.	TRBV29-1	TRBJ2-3	TGCAGCGCGGGCCCAGCGGCCCCGGATACGCAGTATTTT	CSAGPAAPDTQYF
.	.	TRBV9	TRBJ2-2	TGTGCCAGCAGCGTAGCCGGGAGAGCGAACACCGGGGAGCTGTTTTTT	CASSVAGRANTGELFF
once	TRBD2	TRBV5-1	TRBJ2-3	TGCGCCAGCAGCTTGTATAGCGGGAGGGAAGATACGCAGTATTTT	CASSLYSGREDTQYF
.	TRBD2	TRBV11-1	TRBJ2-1	TGTGCCAGCAGGCGGCGGGGGGACTCCTACAATGAGCAGTTCTTC	CASRRRGDSYNEQFF
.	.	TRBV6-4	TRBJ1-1	TGTGCCAGCAGTGTGCGTTCGGGAACAGATGAAGCTTTCTTT	CASSVRSGTDEAFF
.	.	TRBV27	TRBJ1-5	TGTGCCAGCAGTTTACGGGGGGGATCGAGCAATCAGCCCCAGCATTTT	CASSLRGGSSNQPQHF
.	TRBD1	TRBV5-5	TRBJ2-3	TGTGCCAGCAGCTTGCGCAGACAGGGACGAACCCGCACAGATACGCAGTATTTT	CASSLRRQGRTRTDTQYF
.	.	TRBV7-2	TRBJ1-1	TGTGCCAGCAGCTTCGAGTGGAGAAGTGAAGCTTTCTTT	CASSFEWRSEAFF
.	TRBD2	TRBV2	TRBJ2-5	TGTGCCAGCAGTGGTGGGAGGGGCTGGGAGACCCAGTACTTC	CASSGGRGWETQYF
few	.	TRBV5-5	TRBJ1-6	TGTGCCAGCACCGAAACGACAGTTCGCAATTCACCCCTCCACTTT	CASTETTVRNSPLHF
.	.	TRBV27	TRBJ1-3	TGTGCCAGCAGTTTGGCAGGAGACAGGTCTTCGAAAGGAAACACCATATATTTT	CASSLAGDRSSKGNTIYF
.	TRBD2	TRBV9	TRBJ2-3	TGTGCCAGCGGGGGAGGGCAAGATACGCAGTATTTT	CASGGGQDTQYF
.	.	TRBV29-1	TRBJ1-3	TGCAGCGTGGACAGCTCTGGAAACACCATATATTTT	CSVDSSGNTIYF
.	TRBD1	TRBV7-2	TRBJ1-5	TGTGCCAGCAGCAAAGGACAGGGGGAAAATCAGCCCCAGCATTTT	CASSKGQGENQPQHF
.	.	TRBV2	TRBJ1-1	TGTGCCAGCAGTGTCCCGCGGGCTGAAGCTTTCTTT	CASSVPRAEAFF
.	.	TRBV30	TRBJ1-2	TGTGCCCGGAGAAAGCCTCTAGGCAGGGTAGCTAACTATGGCTACACCTTC	CARRKPLGRVANYGYTF
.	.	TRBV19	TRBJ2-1	TGTGCCAGTAGTATAGCAGAGGGGGGGCCCAATGAGCAGTTCTTC	CASSIAEGGPNEQFF
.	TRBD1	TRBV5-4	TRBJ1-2	TGTGCCAGCAGTCCGTCGACAGGGGGCCACTATGGCTACACCTTC	CASSPSTGGHYGYTF
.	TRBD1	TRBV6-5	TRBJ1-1	TGTGCCAGCAAGGGGACAGGGGTGAACACTGAAGCTTTCTTT	CASKGTGVNTEAFF
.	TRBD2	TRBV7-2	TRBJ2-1	TGTGCCAGCAGCTTAGCAGCGGGACCCTACAATGAGCAGTTCTTC	CASSLAAGPYNEQFF
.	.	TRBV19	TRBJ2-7	TGTGCCAGTAGCAGCGCTGGCTACGAGCAGTACTTC	CASSSAGYEQYF
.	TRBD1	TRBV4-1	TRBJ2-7	TGCGCCAGCAGCCAACCGGGACAGCTATACTACGAGCAGTACTTC	CASSQPGQLYYEQYF
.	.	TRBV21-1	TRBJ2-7	TGTGCCAGCAGCAAACGGGTATTCCCTTACGAGCAGTACTTC	CASSKRVFPYEQYF
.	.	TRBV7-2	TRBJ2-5	TGTGCCAGCAGCTCCCTCCCCAGGACAGCCCAAGAGACCCAGTACTTC	CASSSLPRTAQETQYF
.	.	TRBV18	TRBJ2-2	TGTGCCAGCTCACCCCCCGGGGACACCGGGGAGCTGTTTTTT	CASSPPGDTGELFF
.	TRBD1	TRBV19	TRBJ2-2	TGTGCCAGTAGTACCCGGGACAGGGGTGCCGGGGAGCTGTTTTTT	CASSTRDRGAGELFF
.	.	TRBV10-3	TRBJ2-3	TGTGCCATCAGTGATAACAGAGGCACAGATACGCAGTATTTT	CAISDNRGTDTQYF
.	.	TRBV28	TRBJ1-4	TGTGCCAGCAGGTCCTCCGGGACACTTAATGAAAAACTGTTTTTT	CASRSSGTLNEKLFF
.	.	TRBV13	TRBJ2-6	TGTGCCAGCAGCTTAGGCCTCAGTTCCTCTGGGGCCAACGTCCTGACTTTC	CASSLGLSSSGANVLTF